A selection of T cell receptor beta chains follows, all from one sample in a study of blood T cell repertoires in COVID-19. Sequenced by immunoSEQ multiplex PCR; TCRdb stores in-frame clones only, minus some. The table records some 190,000 clones, 80% to 85% of them present only once. The specimen was peripheral blood. These receptors were collected from a human donor in a cohort sampled during active COVID-19. The CDR3 runs from the conserved cysteine through the conserved F or W. A D gene is named only where the DNA matches it firmly. A row's size may be missing; if present it is once, few, many or a size class.

J gene | clone size | D gene | V gene | CDR3 DNA | CDR3 protein
TRBJ1-2 | . | . | TRBV18 | TGTGCCAGCTCACCGCGGCGGGGCGGCTACACCTTC | CASSPRRGGYTF
TRBJ1-1 | . | . | TRBV19 | TGTGCCAGTAGTGGGGGCGGTACAGCGAAGAACACTGAAGCTTTCTTT | CASSGGGTAKNTEAFF
TRBJ1-2 | . | . | TRBV6-6 | TGTGCCAGCAGTCAGCAAAGTAACTATGGCTACACCTTC | CASSQQSNYGYTF
TRBJ2-2 | . | . | TRBV2 | TGTGCCAGCAGCCCTACCAGGGCCGGCACCGGGGAGCTGTTTTTT | CASSPTRAGTGELFF
TRBJ2-3 | . | TRBD2 | TRBV19 | TGTGCCAGTACAAGGGGGACTAGCGGGAGTAATCCGCAGTATTTT | CASTRGTSGSNPQYF
TRBJ2-1 | . | . | TRBV12-3/TRBV12-4 | TGTGCCAGCAGGGCCCTAGGAAGCAATGAGCAGTTCTTC | CASRALGSNEQFF
TRBJ1-1 | . | TRBD1 | TRBV18 | TGTGCCAGCTCGCCGGACAGGGGGCCCCTCCGACCTTTCTTT | CASSPDRGPLRPFF
TRBJ1-2 | . | TRBD1 | TRBV6-1 | TGTGCCAGCAGTGAACTACAGGGGTTGACTGGCTACACCTTC | CASSELQGLTGYTF
TRBJ1-2 | . | TRBD1 | TRBV3-1/TRBV3-2 | TGTGCCAGCAGATACAGGGGGCAATGGTATGGCTACACCTTC | CASRYRGQWYGYTF
TRBJ2-2 | . | TRBD1 | TRBV5-4 | TGTGCCAGCACCTTAGGACAGGGAATCACCGGGGAGCTGTTTTTT | CASTLGQGITGELFF
TRBJ1-6 | . | . | TRBV28 | TGTGCCAGCAGACCGACTCTTGGGGCTGGTACACCCCTCCACTTT | CASRPTLGAGTPLHF
TRBJ1-2 | many | . | TRBV28 | TGTGCCAGCACTGCAGGGTCTCGTGGCTACACCTTC | CASTAGSRGYTF
TRBJ2-5 | . | TRBD1 | TRBV10-3 | TGTGCCATCAGTGGCCGGACAGGGATAGAGACCCAGTACTTC | CAISGRTGIETQYF
TRBJ2-7 | . | TRBD2 | TRBV27 | TGTGCCAGCAGTTTATTCTCGCCTAGCGGGAGCTACGAGCAGTACTTC | CASSLFSPSGSYEQYF
TRBJ1-1 | few | . | TRBV27 | TGTGCCAGCAGTTTACAGGGTGTGGCTGAAGCTTTCTTT | CASSLQGVAEAFF
TRBJ1-3 | . | TRBD1 | TRBV7-8 | TGTGCCAGCAGCCCGAGGGGACAGGGAAACACCATATATTTT | CASSPRGQGNTIYF
TRBJ2-6 | . | . | TRBV10-3 | TGTGCCATCAGTGAGTTAACTCGCTCTGGGGCCAACGTCCTGACTTTC | CAISELTRSGANVLTF
TRBJ1-1 | . | . | TRBV27 | TGTGCCAGCAAGAGAACGGGGTACACTGAAGCTTTCTTT | CASKRTGYTEAFF
TRBJ2-3 | . | TRBD1 | TRBV28 | TGTGCCAGCAGTTTAGGGACAGTAACAGATACGCAGTATTTT | CASSLGTVTDTQYF
TRBJ2-3 | . | . | TRBV7-9 | TGTGCCAGCAGCTTGGGTACAGTGTTCACAGATACGCAGTATTTT | CASSLGTVFTDTQYF
TRBJ2-7 | . | . | TRBV2 | TGTGCCAGCACTGGAAGGAGGGGAAGCTCCGAGCAGTACTTC | CASTGRRGSSEQYF
TRBJ2-7 | . | TRBD2 | TRBV18 | TGTGCCAGCTCACCCGGGACTAGCCGGTACGAGCAGTACTTC | CASSPGTSRYEQYF
TRBJ1-6 | . | . | TRBV7-9 | TGTGCCAGCAATCGGGGGAGGTCTAATTCACCCCTCCACTTT | CASNRGRSNSPLHF
TRBJ2-6 | . | TRBD1 | TRBV19 | TGTGCCAGTAGCCGACCTACAGGGGCGGGTTCTGGGGCCAACGTCCTGACTTTC | CASSRPTGAGSGANVLTF
TRBJ1-6 | . | . | TRBV5-6 | TGTGCCAGCAGCCCCCCCAGGGGATCACCCCTCCACTTT | CASSPPRGSPLHF
TRBJ2-2 | once | . | TRBV9 | TGTGCCAGCAGCGTGGACTTGGGAGGTACGGGCGGGGAGCTGTTTTTT | CASSVDLGGTGGELFF
TRBJ2-3 | once | . | TRBV3-1/TRBV3-2 | TGTGCCAGCAGCCAAGGTTCGGGATTCACAGATACGCAGTATTTT | CASSQGSGFTDTQYF
TRBJ1-4 | . | TRBD1 | TRBV30 | TGTGCCTGGAGTGTGGAGGGGGCAAGAGTATTCGATGAAAAACTGTTTTTT | CAWSVEGARVFDEKLFF
TRBJ2-3 | . | TRBD2 | TRBV10-3 | TGTGCCATCAGGACGACTAGCGGGGGGGATACGCAGTATTTT | CAIRTTSGGDTQYF
TRBJ1-2 | . | . | TRBV19 | TGTGCCAGCCATCCTCTGGGGCCAAGGTCAAGTGGCTACACCTTC | CASHPLGPRSSGYTF
TRBJ2-2 | . | . | TRBV9 | TGTGCCAGCAGCCTCAGGGGGGACGGGAACACCGGGGAGCTGTTTTTT | CASSLRGDGNTGELFF
TRBJ2-1 | . | TRBD1 | TRBV7-2 | TGTGCCAGCAGCTTAGGCCCCCAAGGGACAGGGGACCGCAATGAGCAGTTCTTC | CASSLGPQGTGDRNEQFF
TRBJ1-5 | . | TRBD1 | TRBV27 | TGTGCCAGCAGTAGACAGGGGGGCGATCAGCCCCAGCATTTT | CASSRQGGDQPQHF
TRBJ1-2 | . | . | TRBV27 | TGTGCCAGCAGTTTACTTCCCCACGACAGGCGGGGCTACACCTTC | CASSLLPHDRRGYTF
TRBJ2-5 | . | TRBD1 | TRBV7-9 | TGTGCCAGCAGCTACAGGGGGTTGGAGACCCAGTACTTC | CASSYRGLETQYF
TRBJ2-1 | . | . | TRBV5-1 | TGCGCCAGCAGTCCCAGTAGCGCGTACAATGAGCAGTTCTTC | CASSPSSAYNEQFF
TRBJ2-7 | . | TRBD2 | TRBV6-5 | TGTGCCAGCAGTTACTCATCGGCGGGGGGGATCTACGAGCAGTACTTC | CASSYSSAGGIYEQYF